The 5 T cell receptor beta chains listed next were all sequenced from one sample in a study of cytomegalovirus exposure and HLA in healthy donors. A multiplex PCR was run with 60 Vbeta primers and 13 Jbeta primers. Here immunoSEQ multiplex PCR was the method, and the copy in TCRdb shows in-frame clones only, minus some. The sample lists some 160,000 clones, 65% to 90% occurring once. Sequencing used PBMCs. These receptors originate from a male donor in good health and CMV-seronegative.

The rearrangement joins TRBV7-2 to TRBJ2-7; possible D gene TRBD1, 6 bases. V was trimmed by 5 bases and J by 4 bases, leaving 12 bases between them. Looked up from germline, CDR1 is SGHTA and CDR2 is FQGNSA. This CDR3 contains 13 residues. The CDR3 sequence is CASSTNRAYEQYF. The CDR3 coding sequence is TGTGCCAGCAGCACCAACAGGGCGTACGAGCAGTACTTC.

V is TRBV5-1 and J is TRBJ2-5, with TRBD1 matching over 8 bases. V trimming: 4 bases; J trimming: 3 bases; junction bases outside the gene matches: 8. Germline values: CDR1 SGHRS, CDR2 YFSETQ. The CDR3 is 15 amino acids. The CDR3 bases are TGCGCCAGCAGCCCCGCCGGACAGGGAGAAGAGACCCAGTACTTC. Encoded protein: CASSPAGQGEETQYF.

The rearrangement joins TRBV18 to TRBJ1-2; 7 nucleotides agree with TRBD1. Trimming took 4 bases from V and 4 from J; bases not matched to a gene: 3. The CDR3 extends over 13 amino acids. CDR1 and CDR2 from the germline V gene are KGHSH and LQKENI. The CDR3 DNA follows: TGTGCCAGCTCACGGGACAGAATCTATGGCTACACCTTC. Amino acid sequence: CASSRDRIYGYTF.

V is TRBV5-6 and J is TRBJ1-2; the D gene is possibly TRBD1 (5 bases). The V gene's germline CDR1 is SGHDT and CDR2 YYEEEE. The germline V and J ends were trimmed by 4 bases and 3 bases, with 13 bases remaining between them. The CDR3 totals 14 residues. The CDR3 region is CASSGRTRHYGYTF. CDR3 nucleotide sequence: TGTGCCAGCAGCGGCCGGACACGACACTATGGCTACACCTTC.

The V and J genes are TRBV28 and TRBJ2-5; 7 nucleotides agree with TRBD1. The end of the DNA aligns better with TRBJ2-7, so the J call may be wrong. This CDR3 has 15 residues. Looked up from germline, CDR1 is MDHEN and CDR2 is SYDVKM. The CDR3 sequence: CASSPGTVRSYEQYF. DNA of the CDR3: TGTGCCAGCAGCCCGGGGACAGTCAGATCCTACGAGCAGTACTTC.